This TCR beta chain is from a study of blood T cells in healthy people across ages. Combining a sample-barcoded 5' primer with a J-beta primer mix, a second PCR ran for 7 to 11 cycles. TCRdb reprocessed the 5' RACE reads with MiXCR, giving one entry per CDR3 protein. The sample records 650,000 or so distinct CDR3 sequences, 45% to 60% being singletons. The germline V gene encodes CDR1 SGHRS and CDR2 YFSETQ. CDR3 size: 14 residues. V shed 7 bases and J shed 3 bases, with 15 bases lying between them. The clonotype originates from a woman of 80 years or more in good health. The V gene is TRBV5-1, the J gene TRBJ2-3, with D perhaps assigned TRBD1 or TRBD2 (6 bases each). The sequencing sample was made of blood. The CDR3 DNA reads as TGCGCCAGCTCCCGAAGGGGGGCGACAGATACGCAGTATTTT. Translation: CASSRRGATDTQYF.